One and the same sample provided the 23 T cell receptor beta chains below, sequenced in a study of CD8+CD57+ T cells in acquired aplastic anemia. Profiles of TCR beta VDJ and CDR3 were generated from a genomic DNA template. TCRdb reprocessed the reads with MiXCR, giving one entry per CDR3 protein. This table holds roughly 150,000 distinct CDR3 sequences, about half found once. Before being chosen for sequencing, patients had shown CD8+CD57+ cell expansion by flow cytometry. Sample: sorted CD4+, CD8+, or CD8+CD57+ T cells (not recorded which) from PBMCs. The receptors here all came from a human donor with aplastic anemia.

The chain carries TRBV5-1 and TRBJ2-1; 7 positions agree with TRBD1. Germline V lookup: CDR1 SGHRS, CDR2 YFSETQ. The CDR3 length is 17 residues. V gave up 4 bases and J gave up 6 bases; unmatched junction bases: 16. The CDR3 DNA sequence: TGCGCCAGCAGCCCCTTTAGGACAGGTATATCTTTCAATGAGCAGTTCTTC. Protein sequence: CASSPFRTGISFNEQFF.

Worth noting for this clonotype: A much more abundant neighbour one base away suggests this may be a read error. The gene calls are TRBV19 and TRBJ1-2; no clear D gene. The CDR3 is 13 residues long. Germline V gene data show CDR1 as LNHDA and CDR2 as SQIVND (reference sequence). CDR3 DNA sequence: TGTGCCAGTAGTATAACAACGCTGGCTGGCTGCACCTTC. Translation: CASSITTLAGCTF.

The CDR3 DNA reads TGCGCCAGCAGCCAAGACTACGAGTCCTACGAGCAGTACTTC. Translation: CASSQDYESYEQYF. The chain couples TRBV5-1 to TRBJ2-5; tentative D call: TRBD2 (5 bases). The better agreement between TRBJ2-7 and the DNA end casts doubt on the J call. This CDR3 comprises 14 residues. Germline V gene lookup returns CDR1 SGHRS and CDR2 YFSETQ.

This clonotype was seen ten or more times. The CDR3: CASSEGPGFVDEQFF. CDR3 nucleotides: TGTGCCAGCAGTGAAGGGCCAGGTTTCGTGGATGAGCAGTTCTTC. The rearrangement links TRBV2 to TRBJ2-1; no definite D call. CDR3 length: 15 residues. CDR1 is SNHLY, CDR2 FYNNEI, per germline. The ends were cut back, 1 base at V and 8 bases at J, with 15 bases in the middle.

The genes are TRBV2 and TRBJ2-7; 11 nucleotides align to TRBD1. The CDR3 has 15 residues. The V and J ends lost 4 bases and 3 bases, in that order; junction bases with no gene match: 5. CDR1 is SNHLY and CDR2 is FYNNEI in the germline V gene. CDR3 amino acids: CASSARGTGGYEQYF. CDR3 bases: TGTGCCAGCAGTGCTAGGGGGACAGGGGGCTACGAGCAGTACTTC.

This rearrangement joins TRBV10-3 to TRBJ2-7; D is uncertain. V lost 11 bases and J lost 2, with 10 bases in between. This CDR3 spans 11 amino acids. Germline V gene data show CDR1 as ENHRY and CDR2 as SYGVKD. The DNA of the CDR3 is TGTGCCGCTCAATCGGCCTACGAGCAGTACTTC. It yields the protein CAAQSAYEQYF.

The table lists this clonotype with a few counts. The DNA for the CDR3 is TGTGCCAGCAGCTTAGGTGGGGGAGGGTATGAGCAGTACTTC. It codes for CASSLGGGGYEQYF. V usage is TRBV2 and J usage is TRBJ2-7; 7 nucleotides agree with TRBD2. Germline CDR1 is SNHLY and CDR2 is FYNNEI. V was clipped by 6 bases and J by 7 bases; unmatched bases: 12. The CDR3 contains 14 residues.

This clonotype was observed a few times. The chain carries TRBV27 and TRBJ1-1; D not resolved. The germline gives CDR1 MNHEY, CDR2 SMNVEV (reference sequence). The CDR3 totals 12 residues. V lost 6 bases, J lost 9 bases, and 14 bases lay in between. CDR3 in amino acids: CASRSVEGKAFF. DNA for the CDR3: TGTGCCAGCAGATCGGTGGAAGGGAAAGCTTTCTTT.

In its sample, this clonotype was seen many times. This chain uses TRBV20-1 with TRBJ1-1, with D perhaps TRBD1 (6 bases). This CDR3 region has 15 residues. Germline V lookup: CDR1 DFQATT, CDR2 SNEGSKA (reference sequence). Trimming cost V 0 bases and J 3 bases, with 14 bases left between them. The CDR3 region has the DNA TGCAGTGCTAGAGACCCGTTGGGGGCAGACACTGAAGCTTTCTTT. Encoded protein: CSARDPLGADTEAFF.

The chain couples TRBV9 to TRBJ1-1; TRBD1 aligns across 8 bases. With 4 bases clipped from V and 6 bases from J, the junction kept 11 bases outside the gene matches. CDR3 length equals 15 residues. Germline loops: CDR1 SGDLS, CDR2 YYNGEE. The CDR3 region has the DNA TGTGCCAGCAGCTCGGGACAGGCCTTCTCCGCTGAAGCTTTCTTT. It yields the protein CASSSGQAFSAEAFF.

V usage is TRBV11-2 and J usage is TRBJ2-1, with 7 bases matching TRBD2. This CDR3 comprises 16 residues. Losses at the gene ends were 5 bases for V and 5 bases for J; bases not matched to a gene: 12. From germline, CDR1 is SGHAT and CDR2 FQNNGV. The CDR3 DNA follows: TGTGCCAGCAGCACCAGCGGGGCTGTTCTCAACAATGAGCAGTTCTTC. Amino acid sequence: CASSTSGAVLNNEQFF.

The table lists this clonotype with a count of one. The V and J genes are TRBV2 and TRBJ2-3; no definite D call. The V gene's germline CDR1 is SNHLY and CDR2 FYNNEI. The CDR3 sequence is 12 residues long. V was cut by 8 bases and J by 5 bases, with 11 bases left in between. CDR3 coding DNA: TGTGCCAGCCATCTTACCTTAGATACGCAGTATTTT. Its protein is CASHLTLDTQYF.

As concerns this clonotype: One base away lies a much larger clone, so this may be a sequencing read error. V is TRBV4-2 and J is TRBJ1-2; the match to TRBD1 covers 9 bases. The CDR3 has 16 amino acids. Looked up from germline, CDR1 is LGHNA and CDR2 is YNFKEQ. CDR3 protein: CASSQPQQGANHGYTF. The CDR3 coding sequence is TGTGCCAGCAGCCAACCCCAACAGGGGGCTAACCATGGCTACACCTTC.

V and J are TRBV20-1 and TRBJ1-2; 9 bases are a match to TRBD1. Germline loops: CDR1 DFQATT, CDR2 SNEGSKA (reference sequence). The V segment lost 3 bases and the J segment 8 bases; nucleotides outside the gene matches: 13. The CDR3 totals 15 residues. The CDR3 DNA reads TGCAGTGCTAGCCCGGGACAGGGAGGGGTTGCGGGCTACACCTTC. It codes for CSASPGQGGVAGYTF.

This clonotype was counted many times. The CDR3 DNA follows: TGTGCCAGCAGCCAAGGTCCGGGGACCCAGTACTTC. It is translated as CASSQGPGTQYF. The gene calls are TRBV3-1 and TRBJ2-5; D is unresolved. Germline V lookup: CDR1 LGHDT, CDR2 YNNKEL (reference sequence). This CDR3 has 12 residues. Trimming pared 1 base from V and 7 bases from J, leaving 7 bases between.

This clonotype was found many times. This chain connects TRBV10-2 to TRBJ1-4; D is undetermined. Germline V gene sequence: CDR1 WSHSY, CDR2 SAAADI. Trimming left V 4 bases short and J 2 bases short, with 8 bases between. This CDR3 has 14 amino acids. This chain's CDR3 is CASSGMGTNEKLFF. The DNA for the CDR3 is TGCGCCAGCAGTGGAATGGGGACTAATGAAAAACTGTTTTTT.

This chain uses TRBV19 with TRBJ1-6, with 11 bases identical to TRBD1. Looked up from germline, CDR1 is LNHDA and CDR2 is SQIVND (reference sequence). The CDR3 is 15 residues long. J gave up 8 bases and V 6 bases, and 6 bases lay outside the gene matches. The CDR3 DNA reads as TGTGCCAGTAGATCAAGGACAGGGGGCGATTCACCCCTCCACTTT. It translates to CASRSRTGGDSPLHF. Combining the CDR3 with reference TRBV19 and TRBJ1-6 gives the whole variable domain DGGITQSPKYLFRKEGQNVTLSCEQNLNHDAMYWYRQDPGQGLRLIYYSQIVNDFQKGDIAEGYSVSREKKESFPLTVTSAQKNPTAFYLCASRSRTGGDSPLHFGNGTRLTVT.

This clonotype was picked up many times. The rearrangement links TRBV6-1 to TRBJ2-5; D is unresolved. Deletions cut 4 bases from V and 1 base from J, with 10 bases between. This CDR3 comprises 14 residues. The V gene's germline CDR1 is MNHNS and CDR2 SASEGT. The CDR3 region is CASSGTAAQETQYF. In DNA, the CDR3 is TGTGCCAGCAGTGGCACGGCGGCCCAAGAGACCCAGTACTTC.

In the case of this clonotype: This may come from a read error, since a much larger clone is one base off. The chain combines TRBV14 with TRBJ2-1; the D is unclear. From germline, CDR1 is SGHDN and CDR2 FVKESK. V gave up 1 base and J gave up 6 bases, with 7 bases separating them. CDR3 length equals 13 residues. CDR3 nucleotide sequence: TGTGCCAGCAGCCAAGCTCTGGCCAATGAGCAGTTCTTC. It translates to CASSQALANEQFF.

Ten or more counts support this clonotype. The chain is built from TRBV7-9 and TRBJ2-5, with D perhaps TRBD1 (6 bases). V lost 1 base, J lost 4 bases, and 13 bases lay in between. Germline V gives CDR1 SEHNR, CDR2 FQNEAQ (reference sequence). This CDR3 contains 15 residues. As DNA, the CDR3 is TGTGCCAGCAGCTTAGTTCTCAGGGGTGGAGAGACCCAGTACTTC. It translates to CASSLVLRGGETQYF.

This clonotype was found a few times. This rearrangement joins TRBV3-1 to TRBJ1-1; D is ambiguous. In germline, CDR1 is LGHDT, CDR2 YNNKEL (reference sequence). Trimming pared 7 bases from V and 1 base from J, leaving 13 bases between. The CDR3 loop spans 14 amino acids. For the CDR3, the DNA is TGTGCCAGCACCCCTTTTGGGAAGAACACTGAAGCTTTCTTT. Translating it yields CASTPFGKNTEAFF. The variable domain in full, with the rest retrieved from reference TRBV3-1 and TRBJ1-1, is DTAVSQTPKYLVTQMGNDKSIKCEQNLGHDTMYWYKQDSKKFLKIMFSYNNKELIINETVPNRFSPKSPDKAHLNLHINSLELGDSAVYFCASTPFGKNTEAFFGQGTRLTVV.

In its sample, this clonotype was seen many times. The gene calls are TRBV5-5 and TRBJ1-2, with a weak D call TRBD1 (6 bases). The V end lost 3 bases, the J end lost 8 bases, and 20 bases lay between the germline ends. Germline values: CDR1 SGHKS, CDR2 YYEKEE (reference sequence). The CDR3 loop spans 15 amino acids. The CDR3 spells CASSSLGGYREGYTF. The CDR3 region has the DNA TGTGCCAGCAGCTCTCTAGGAGGGTACAGGGAAGGCTACACCTTC.

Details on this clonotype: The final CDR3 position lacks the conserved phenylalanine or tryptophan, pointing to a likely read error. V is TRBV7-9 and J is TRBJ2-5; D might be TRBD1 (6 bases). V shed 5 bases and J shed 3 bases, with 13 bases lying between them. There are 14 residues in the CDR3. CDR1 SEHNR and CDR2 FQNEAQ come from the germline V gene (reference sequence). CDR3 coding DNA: TGTGCCAGCAGCCCTCAGGGGTGGGAAGAGACCCAGTACCTC. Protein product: CASSPQGWEETQYL.